This entry lists 10 T cell receptor beta chains sequenced from one sample in a study of blood T cell repertoires in COVID-19. TCRdb's table, derived via immunoSEQ multiplex PCR, lists solely in-frame clones and lacks some. This table holds fewer than 500,000 clones, about 85% found once. What was sequenced was PBMCs or T cells enriched from blood (not recorded which). These TCRs come from a woman aged 18-29 years with acute COVID-19.

The chain employs TRBV30 and TRBJ2-7; D not certain. Germline CDR1 and CDR2: GTSNPN and SVGIG (reference sequence). The ends were cut back, 2 bases at V and 6 bases at J, with 11 bases in the middle. This CDR3 comprises 12 residues. The CDR3 spells CAWSNPRAEQYF. The CDR3 nucleotides are TGTGCCTGGAGTAACCCTAGAGCCGAGCAGTACTTC. The full variable domain, with the rest looked up from reference TRBV30 and TRBJ2-7, is SQTIHQWPATLVQPVGSPLSLECTVEGTSNPNLYWYRQAAGRGLQLLFYSVGIGQISSEVPQNLSASRPQDRQFILSSKKLLLSDSGFYLCAWSNPRAEQYFGPGTRLTVT.

The chain uses TRBV9 and TRBJ2-7; D is possibly TRBD1 (6 bases). The CDR3 extends over 16 amino acids. CDR1 and CDR2 from the germline V gene are SGDLS and YYNGEE. The V end lost 0 bases, the J end lost 3 bases, and 16 bases lay between the germline ends. The CDR3: CASSVDRVAGVYEQYF. The CDR3 DNA sequence: TGTGCCAGCAGCGTAGACAGGGTCGCTGGAGTCTACGAGCAGTACTTC.

The chain recombines TRBV6-5 with TRBJ2-7; TRBD2 might be the D (5 bases). V dropped 0 bases and J dropped 3 bases, with 15 bases sitting between them. CDR3 size: 16 residues. Germline values: CDR1 MNHEY, CDR2 SVGAGI. The chain's CDR3 is CASSYSISGRGYEQYF. The DNA for the CDR3 is TGTGCCAGCAGTTACTCGATTTCCGGACGGGGCTACGAGCAGTACTTC.

There are a few counts of this clone. This rearrangement joins TRBV4-1 to TRBJ2-3; possibly TRBD2 for D (5 bases). Germline V gives CDR1 MGHRA, CDR2 YSYEKL. The V gene lost 1 base and the J gene lost 9 bases, with 14 bases spanning the gap. The CDR3 has 14 residues. The CDR3 DNA reads as TGCGCCAGCAGCCAAGCTGGAGGATCGGGGACGCAGTATTTT. This encodes CASSQAGGSGTQYF.

The chain couples TRBV2 to TRBJ1-2, with TRBD1 matching over 7 bases. The V gene end was trimmed by 3 bases and the J gene end by 3 bases; junction bases not matched to a gene: 4. This CDR3 region has 14 residues. In germline, CDR1 is SNHLY, CDR2 FYNNEI. The DNA of the CDR3 is TGTGCCAGCAGTGAGGTCCAGGGGGACTATGGCTACACCTTC. Protein product: CASSEVQGDYGYTF.

V is TRBV7-3 and J is TRBJ2-1; 9 nucleotides match TRBD2. Trimming removed 5 bases from V and 7 bases from J; junction bases left unmatched: 6. This CDR3 is built from 14 residues. Looked up from germline, CDR1 is SGHTA and CDR2 is FQGTGA. The CDR3 DNA is TGTGCCAGCAGCCAACTAGCGGGCGTTAATGAGCAGTTCTTC. This translates into CASSQLAGVNEQFF.

V usage is TRBV13 and J usage is TRBJ2-7; tentatively, D is TRBD1 (6 bases). This CDR3 is 14 amino acids long. The ends were cut back, 6 bases at V and 5 bases at J, with 17 bases in the middle. The germline CDR1 and CDR2 sequences are PRHDT and FYEKMQ (reference sequence). CDR3 DNA sequence: TGTGCCAGCAGACCCTTGGACAGCAGACACGAGCAGTACTTC. It translates to CASRPLDSRHEQYF.

V and J are TRBV7-9 and TRBJ1-5; D uncertain. Germline V CDR1 and CDR2: SEHNR, FQNEAQ (reference sequence). Trimming took off 3 bases at V and 4 bases at J, with 10 bases between the two ends. The CDR3 extends over 14 amino acids. The CDR3 sequence: CASSFGSDNQPQHF. In nucleotides, the CDR3 is TGTGCCAGCAGCTTCGGGTCAGATAATCAGCCCCAGCATTTT.

V gene TRBV2 combines with J gene TRBJ2-5; 7 bases fit TRBD1. V shed 6 bases, J shed 2 bases, and the junction held 3 bases outside the gene matches. Germline V gene sequence: CDR1 SNHLY, CDR2 FYNNEI. The CDR3 totals 13 residues. The DNA for the CDR3 is TGTGCCAGCAGGGCGACAGGGCAAGAGACCCAGTACTTC. This gives the protein CASRATGQETQYF.

The J gene is TRBJ2-2, the V gene TRBV4-2; D gene unclear. Germline V gene data show CDR1 as LGHNA and CDR2 as YNFKEQ. Trimming took off 3 bases at V and 0 bases at J, with 8 bases between the two ends. This CDR3 is 15 amino acids long. CDR3 protein: CASSQEKSNTGELFF. DNA of the CDR3: TGTGCCAGCAGCCAGGAGAAATCGAACACCGGGGAGCTGTTTTTT.